This entry lists 24 T cell receptor beta chains sequenced from one sample in a study of blood T cell repertoires in COVID-19. TCRdb keeps only in-frame clones here, not all; method: immunoSEQ multiplex PCR. The table includes a few hundred thousand clones, more than 85% detected once. Sequenced input: peripheral blood. Receptors were obtained from a woman aged 65 to 85 with active or convalescent COVID-19.

The rearrangement joins TRBV15 to TRBJ1-5; maybe TRBD1 (5 bases). Germline-derived CDR1 and CDR2 are LNHNV and YYDKDF (reference sequence). The V end was cut by 0 bases, the J end by 2 bases, with 8 bases between. The CDR3 consists of 15 residues. The CDR3, as DNA: TGTGCCACCAGCAGAGAGCAGGGTGGCAATCAGCCCCAGCATTTT. It yields the protein CATSREQGGNQPQHF.

The chain is built from TRBV18 and TRBJ2-5, with 8 bases fitting TRBD1. CDR1 KGHSH and CDR2 LQKENI come from the germline V gene. V trimming: 3 bases; J trimming: 4 bases; junction bases outside the gene matches: 10. The CDR3 sequence is 16 residues long. The CDR3 spells CASSPTRQGITETQYF. The CDR3 bases are TGTGCCAGCTCACCTACTCGACAGGGGATAACAGAGACCCAGTACTTC.

The chain links TRBV4-3 to TRBJ1-5; 10 bases line up with TRBD1. The CDR3 has 15 residues. CDR1 and CDR2 from the germline V gene are LGHNA and YSLEER. With V trimmed by 4 bases and J by 4 bases, 4 bases remained unmatched. CDR3 loop: CASSRWTGGNQPQHF. CDR3 DNA: TGCGCCAGCAGCCGGTGGACAGGGGGGAATCAGCCCCAGCATTTT.

The table lists this clone with a count of one. CDR3 DNA sequence: TGTGCCAGCAGTGCAGCGGGGGGGGTGAGGGAGACCCAGTACTTC. It is translated as CASSAAGGVRETQYF. The chain uses TRBV6-6 and TRBJ2-5; 10 bases line up with TRBD2. The length of the CDR3 is 15 residues. Germline lookup yields CDR1 MNHNY and CDR2 SVGAGI (reference sequence). V dropped 5 bases and J dropped 5; count of bases not matched to a gene: 8.

The chain couples TRBV19 to TRBJ1-3, with 9 bases that match TRBD1. This CDR3 contains 15 residues. In germline, CDR1 is LNHDA, CDR2 SQIVND (reference sequence). The ends lost 7 bases at V and 4 bases at J; junction bases unmatched: 8. CDR3 DNA sequence: TGTGCCAGTATTCGGGACAGGGTGTCCGGAAACACCATATATTTT. Translated: CASIRDRVSGNTIYF.

This chain links TRBV2 with TRBJ1-4; 7 nucleotides line up with TRBD1. Per the germline V gene, CDR1 is SNHLY and CDR2 is FYNNEI. V shed 7 bases, J shed 7 bases, and the junction held 9 bases outside the gene matches. This CDR3 region has 14 residues. The CDR3 reads CASTRTGLIEKLFF. In DNA, the CDR3 is TGTGCCAGCACCAGGACAGGACTCATTGAAAAACTGTTTTTT.

V and J are TRBV6-2 or TRBV6-3 and TRBJ2-3, with 7 nucleotides matching TRBD2. Germline V gene data show CDR1 as MNHEY and CDR2 as SVGEGT. The CDR3 runs to 15 residues. V was clipped by 4 bases and J by 2 bases; unmatched bases: 6. CDR3 region: CASSSAGTTTDTQYF. For the CDR3, the DNA is TGTGCCAGCAGTTCGGCCGGGACTACCACAGATACGCAGTATTTT.

The chain links TRBV25-1 to TRBJ1-1; unclear D gene. Germline CDR1 reads MGHDK; CDR2 reads SYGVNS. CDR3 length: 13 amino acids. Trimming shortened V by 4 bases and J by 3 bases, and 9 bases separated the two germline ends. The CDR3 DNA reads TGTGCCAGCAGTGGGAAACGGGACACTGAAGCTTTCTTT. Encoded protein: CASSGKRDTEAFF.

This chain links TRBV5-4 with TRBJ2-1; 8 bases fit TRBD1. CDR3 length: 14 amino acids. Unmatched junction bases numbered 5, after V lost 2 bases and J lost 7 bases. Germline loops: CDR1 SGHNT, CDR2 YYREEE (reference sequence). The CDR3 DNA reads as TGTGCCAGCAGCTTCAGACAGGGGATGAATGAGCAGTTCTTC. Translation gives CASSFRQGMNEQFF.

V is TRBV5-1 and J is TRBJ2-5; D is uncertain. Germline V CDR1 and CDR2: SGHRS, YFSETQ. This CDR3 has 11 amino acids. With 3 bases removed from V and 5 bases from J, the gap between germline ends came to 5 bases. The DNA for the CDR3 is TGCGCCAGCAGCTCCCGGGAGACCCAGTACTTC. Translation: CASSSRETQYF.

This chain joins TRBV25-1 and TRBJ2-1; perhaps TRBD1 as D (5 bases). Germline V gene lookup returns CDR1 MGHDK and CDR2 SYGVNS. With 2 bases removed from V and 7 bases from J, the gap between germline ends came to 12 bases. CDR3 length: 14 residues. The CDR3 loop is CASSEAPGKNEQFF. The CDR3 DNA follows: TGTGCCAGCAGTGAAGCCCCAGGGAAGAATGAGCAGTTCTTC.

The chain combines TRBV7-7 with TRBJ2-1; the D gene is possibly TRBD2 (6 bases). Germline assignment: CDR1 SSHAT and CDR2 FNYEAQ (reference sequence). V was shortened by 5 bases and J by 2 bases, with 16 bases between the two germline ends. CDR3 length: 16 residues. CDR3 loop: CASSPIVGGPYNEQFF. The CDR3 region has the DNA TGTGCCAGCAGCCCCATCGTGGGGGGACCCTACAATGAGCAGTTCTTC.

In this sample, this clone turned up a few times. The chain uses TRBV6-5 and TRBJ1-1; unclear D gene. CDR3 size: 12 residues. Trimming shortened V by 4 bases and J by 2 bases, and 5 bases separated the two germline ends. Germline V gene lookup returns CDR1 MNHEY and CDR2 SVGAGI. The CDR3 loop reads CASSSTNTEAFF. The CDR3, as DNA: TGTGCCAGCAGTTCAACTAACACTGAAGCTTTCTTT.

This chain links TRBV13 with TRBJ2-7; TRBD2 is a possible D gene (6 bases). The germline V and J ends were trimmed by 0 bases and 7 bases, with 13 bases remaining between them. The CDR3 has 14 amino acids. Germline CDR1 reads PRHDT; CDR2 reads FYEKMQ (reference sequence). In nucleotides, the CDR3 is TGTGCCAGCAGCTTAGGGGGACTCATAAAAGAGCAGTACTTC. It is translated as CASSLGGLIKEQYF.

This chain links TRBV2 with TRBJ2-4; D might be TRBD1 (5 bases). This CDR3 is built from 15 residues. Germline CDR1 reads SNHLY; CDR2 reads FYNNEI. V was cut by 6 bases and J by 6 bases, with 18 bases left in between. CDR3 coding DNA: TGTGCCAGCAGGGGGCTACCCCTGTCTGGAAACATTCAGTACTTC. The encoded protein is CASRGLPLSGNIQYF.

The chain uses TRBV9 and TRBJ1-1; D is uncertain. V dropped 2 bases and J dropped 5 bases, with 10 bases sitting between them. Germline values: CDR1 SGDLS, CDR2 YYNGEE. The CDR3 is made up of 13 amino acids. CDR3 nucleotides: TGTGCCAGCAGCGTGGGGTCGGGAACTGAAGCTTTCTTT. It specifies CASSVGSGTEAFF.

The chain uses TRBV5-5 and TRBJ1-6, with 8 bases matching TRBD1. Per germline, CDR1 SGHKS and CDR2 YYEKEE (reference sequence). This CDR3 spans 15 amino acids. V gave up 6 bases and J gave up 7 bases; unmatched junction bases: 9. This chain's CDR3 is CASKKGQGLNSPLHF. In nucleotides, the CDR3 is TGTGCCAGCAAGAAAGGACAGGGCTTGAATTCACCCCTCCACTTT.

The CDR3 reads CASSDPNTEAFF. The CDR3 bases are TGCGCCAGCAGTGACCCTAACACTGAAGCTTTCTTT. The rearrangement links TRBV10-1 to TRBJ1-1; no clear D gene. V lost 3 bases and J lost 2, with 4 bases in between. The germline V gene has CDR1 WNHNN and CDR2 SYGVQD (reference sequence). The length of the CDR3 is 12 residues.

The gene calls are TRBV11-2 and TRBJ1-2; weak D call: TRBD1 (6 bases). Germline CDR1 and CDR2: SGHAT and FQNNGV. Trimming stripped 1 base from V and 8 bases from J, with 14 bases between. The CDR3 has 14 residues. This CDR3 reads CASSLGQGSLGYTF. The CDR3, as DNA: TGTGCCAGCAGCTTAGGGCAGGGGAGTCTGGGCTACACCTTC.

Only one count was recorded for this clone. The rearrangement joins TRBV10-3 to TRBJ2-1; no clear D. Deletions cut 2 bases from V and 8 bases from J, with 13 bases between. The CDR3 is made up of 14 amino acids. Germline CDR1 is ENHRY and CDR2 is SYGVKD. CDR3 nucleotides: TGTGCCATCAGTGAGGCTAGAGCGAGAGATGAGCAGTTCTTC. As protein: CAISEARARDEQFF.

The chain employs TRBV7-8 and TRBJ2-2; 9 bases are shared with TRBD2. The ends lost 8 bases at V and 8 bases at J; junction bases unmatched: 12. Germline CDR1 is SGHVS and CDR2 is FQNEAQ. The CDR3 contains 15 residues. This chain's CDR3 is CASRTGLAPSGELFF. Written as DNA, the CDR3 is TGTGCCAGCCGAACCGGACTAGCGCCATCGGGGGAGCTGTTTTTT.

With regard to this clone: The sample holds other DNA sequences that translate to the same CDR3. The rearrangement uses TRBV18 and TRBJ1-5, with D possibly TRBD1 on 6 matching bases. Germline V CDR1 and CDR2: KGHSH, LQKENI. Trimming pared 3 bases from V and 4 bases from J, leaving 7 bases between. CDR3 length: 13 amino acids. The CDR3 region is CASSPQGNQPQHF. In DNA, the CDR3 is TGTGCCAGCTCACCGCAGGGGAATCAGCCCCAGCATTTT.

CDR3 bases: TGCGCCAGCACATCGACAGGGTTCATCTCTGGGGCCAACGTCCTGACTTTC. Its protein is CASTSTGFISGANVLTF. The V and J genes are TRBV5-1 and TRBJ2-6, with 7 bases matching TRBD1. This CDR3 is 17 amino acids long. The germline V gene has CDR1 SGHRS and CDR2 YFSETQ. J gave up 0 bases and V 6 bases, and 9 bases lay outside the gene matches.

The V gene is TRBV6-5, the J gene TRBJ1-2, with 7 bases identical to TRBD1. Trimming took 5 bases from V and 4 from J; bases not matched to a gene: 1. The CDR3 has 12 residues. The germline CDR1 and CDR2 sequences are MNHEY and SVGAGI. CDR3 sequence (DNA): TGTGCCAGCAGTAGGACAGGCTATGGCTACACCTTC. Protein product: CASSRTGYGYTF.